This T cell receptor (beta chain) derives from a study of blood T cell repertoires in COVID-19 (TCRdb year 2020). Turning to the overall study: Samples covering the acute and convalescent phases of COVID-19 were provided by collaborators in the United States, Italy and Spain. The prospective study material was composed of cDNA or gDNA derived from T cells, B-cell-depleted T cells, or PBMCs. Deeply sampled blood TCRbeta repertoires from subjects exposed to, actively infected with, or recovered from COVID-19 were included in the dataset. The repertoires were released in a freely available public database intended as a resource for research on the immune response to SARS-CoV-2. The samples were drawn from the first 160 participants of the ongoing ImmuneRACE study and from 950 to 1,500 subjects provided by 6 global collaborators. Sample metadata almost always included a de-identified subject ID, COVID-19 status, age in years and sex. Where available, HLA class I and class II types were obtained from metadata supplied by the sample provider rather than from assay-based typing. Results the study describes overall, beyond this receptor: Clinical and demographic metadata were provided uncurated, with the amount varying by source and participant.

The collaborating institutions used their own protocols to collect whole blood in K2EDTA tubes. For TCRbeta analysis, collaborator samples were shipped as frozen whole blood, as isolated PBMCs, or as DNA extracted from either sample type. TCRbeta CDR3 regions were amplified from genomic DNA using the immunoSEQ Assay, a bias-controlled multiplex PCR. As for how the authors treated the data: Nucleated cell counts per sample were estimated from amplification of reference gene primers within the assay. Sequence reads were collapsed and filtered to measure the absolute abundance of every unique TCRbeta CDR3 rearrangement. Productive Simpson clonality was computed per sample as the square root of Simpson's diversity index over productive rearrangements. TCRdb provides this immuneACCESS table in a form limited to in-frame rearrangements. Some clones are lacking; in checked studies, under half of them reflect an unresolved V gene, and why the rest are absent is not known. The DNA gave D and trimming, while V, J and clone size come from that table. The sample table holds hundreds of thousands of clones, of which around four fifths were seen once. Of the sample, approximately 3.8% falls within the top ten clones.

As concerns this clone: Its recognized antigen is unknown. Base qualities are missing; no much larger clone stands one base away.

The germline V gene specifies MDHEN as CDR1 and SYDVKM as CDR2. From cysteine to phenylalanine, the CDR3 is 15 amino acids long. The sequence is cut down to CDR3 DNA, 45 bases in frame from base 1. V lost 5 bases and J lost 6 bases, and the count of bases not matched to a germline gene is 11. The sample was peripheral blood. This receptor chain uses TRBV28 and TRBJ1-2; TRBD1 fits 8 bases in the junction. This TCR was recovered from a woman aged 50 to 65 with active or convalescent COVID-19. The DNA reads as follows: TGTGCCAGCAGTGGGAAGGACAGGGTAAAGGATGGCTACACCTTC. Translation gives CASSGKDRVKDGYTF.